Listed here are 13 T cell receptor beta chains from one sample, sequenced in a study of T cells in Graves' hyperthyroidism and ophthalmopathy. TCR beta CDR3 region amplification was performed from RNA transcripts. First-round RT-PCR targeting the TCR CDR3 was performed with the HTBI primer set. TCRdb reprocessed the multiplex PCR reads with MiXCR, giving one entry per CDR3 protein. The table shows about 320,000 distinct CDR3 sequences, with over 15% occurring only once. Sequencing used blood. The receptors stem from a man aged 25 to 40 with Graves' hyperthyroidism.

This clonotype was counted many times. The J gene is TRBJ1-5, the V gene TRBV9; the D is unclear. Trimming shortened V by 3 bases and J by 4 bases, and 14 bases separated the two germline ends. Germline V gene sequence: CDR1 SGDLS, CDR2 YYNGEE. This CDR3 has 15 residues. The CDR3 nucleotides read TGTGCCAGCAGCGGTGGAGGTTCAGCGAATCAGCCCCAGCATTTT. It encodes CASSGGGSANQPQHF.

Many counts were recorded for this clonotype. The J gene is TRBJ2-3, the V gene TRBV29-1; 7 positions agree with TRBD1. V lost 6 bases to trimming and J lost 8 bases; unmatched junction nucleotides: 17. Germline V lookup: CDR1 SQVTM, CDR2 ANQGSEA. The CDR3 length is 15 residues. In DNA form, the CDR3 reads TGCAGCGTCCCTAACAGGGGCAAGGGGCTCGTTACGCAGTATTTT. It specifies CSVPNRGKGLVTQYF.

Comment on this clonotype: Given a much more abundant clone one base away, this may be a read error. V gene TRBV6-6 combines with J gene TRBJ1-3; unclear D gene. Germline assignment: CDR1 MNHNY and CDR2 SVGAGI (reference sequence). The CDR3 has 16 residues. In DNA form, the CDR3 reads TGTGCCAGCAGTTACTCAGGCTTGGGTTTTGGAGACACCATATATTTT. This translates into CASSYSGLGFGDTIYF.

The chain carries TRBV10-3 and TRBJ2-2; possible D gene TRBD1, 6 bases. The length of the CDR3 is 16 residues. With 2 bases removed from V and 3 bases from J, the gap between germline ends came to 13 bases. Germline CDR1 reads ENHRY; CDR2 reads SYGVKD. DNA for the CDR3: TGTGCCATCAGTGAGGGAGACAGGTCTTACACCGGGGAGCTGTTTTTT. Protein product: CAISEGDRSYTGELFF.

The rearrangement links TRBV7-8 to TRBJ2-6; D is ambiguous. From germline, CDR1 is SGHVS and CDR2 FQNEAQ. V was clipped by 5 bases and J by 4 bases, with 9 bases between them. This CDR3 spans 14 amino acids. DNA for the CDR3: TGTGCCAGCAGCCTATCTTACGGGGCCAACGTCCTGACTTTC. Amino acid sequence: CASSLSYGANVLTF. Drawing the rest from reference TRBV7-8 and TRBJ2-6, the complete variable domain is GAGVSQSPRYKVAKRGQDVALRCDPISGHVSLFWYQQALGQGPEFLTYFQNEAQLDKSGLPSDRFFAERPEGSVSTLKIQRTQQEDSAVYLCASSLSYGANVLTFGAGSRLTVL.

The rearrangement links TRBV7-9 to TRBJ2-7; 10 bases map to TRBD1. With 5 bases clipped from V and 0 bases from J, the junction kept 1 base outside the gene matches. The CDR3 spans 14 residues. Germline loops: CDR1 SEHNR, CDR2 FQNEAQ (reference sequence). This CDR3 is CASSRTGGSYEQYF. DNA of the CDR3: TGTGCCAGCAGCCGGACAGGGGGCTCCTACGAGCAGTACTTC.

The V call is TRBV5-1, the J call TRBJ1-4; 9 bases line up with TRBD1. Germline-derived CDR1 and CDR2 are SGHRS and YFSETQ. J gave up 5 bases and V 0 bases, and 8 bases lay outside the gene matches. The CDR3 runs to 17 residues. The CDR3 region has the DNA TGCGCCAGCAGCTTGGTGGGGACAGGGATTCGAAATGAAAAACTGTTTTTT. Protein: CASSLVGTGIRNEKLFF.

The table lists this clonotype with many counts. The CDR3 DNA sequence: TGTGCCAGCAGCTTAGCGCGGGGGAACCTCGGCTACGAGCAGTACTTC. Encoded protein: CASSLARGNLGYEQYF. The chain links TRBV7-9 to TRBJ2-7; 7 nucleotides agree with TRBD2. The trim removed 0 bases at V and 3 bases at J, leaving 8 bases unmatched. CDR1 SEHNR and CDR2 FQNEAQ come from the germline V gene (reference sequence). The CDR3 covers 16 residues. Supplemented by reference TRBV7-9 and TRBJ2-7, the full variable domain reads DTGVSQNPRHKITKRGQNVTFRCDPISEHNRLYWYRQTLGQGPEFLTYFQNEAQLEKSRLLSDRFSAERPKGSFSTLEIQRTEQGDSAMYLCASSLARGNLGYEQYFGPGTRLTVT.

In its sample, this clonotype was seen many times. The chain recombines TRBV20-1 with TRBJ2-1, with a weak D call TRBD2 (6 bases). Germline loops: CDR1 DFQATT, CDR2 SNEGSKA (reference sequence). CDR3 size: 13 residues. The V end lost 7 bases, the J end lost 5 bases, and 15 bases lay between the germline ends. The CDR3 region is CSVPGDFNNEQFF. The CDR3 nucleotides are TGCAGTGTCCCTGGGGACTTCAACAATGAGCAGTTCTTC.

Many counts were recorded for this clonotype. The chain carries TRBV4-2 and TRBJ2-3; 12 bases are a match to TRBD2. CDR1 is LGHNA and CDR2 is YNFKEQ in the germline V gene. This CDR3 contains 17 residues. J was trimmed by 1 base and V by 1 base; bases with no gene match: 3. The CDR3 DNA follows: TGTGCCAGCAGCCAAGGCCTAGCGGGAGGGGGCACAGATACGCAGTATTTT. It specifies CASSQGLAGGGTDTQYF.

This clonotype was counted ten times or more. For the CDR3, the DNA is TGTGCCAGCAGGCCCAGCGGGGGCCCCATCTCTGGGGCCAACGTCCTGACTTTC. Its translation is CASRPSGGPISGANVLTF. The chain carries TRBV27 and TRBJ2-6; 8 bases match TRBD2. The CDR3 totals 18 residues. Per germline, CDR1 MNHEY and CDR2 SMNVEV (reference sequence). V lost 6 bases to trimming and J lost 0 bases; unmatched junction nucleotides: 10.

This clonotype has a count of ten or more. The chain is built from TRBV30 and TRBJ1-1; TRBD1 is a possible D gene (5 bases). CDR1 is GTSNPN, CDR2 SVGIG, per germline (reference sequence). The CDR3 contains 14 residues. Trimming removed 5 bases from V and 1 base from J, with 14 bases in between. The DNA of the CDR3 is TGTGCCTGGGATCCGGGACTGCAGAACACTGAAGCTTTCTTT. Translated, it gives CAWDPGLQNTEAFF.

This clonotype was detected ten times or more. The chain has TRBV28 and TRBJ1-5; D possibly corresponds to TRBD1 (5 bases). The germline V gene encodes CDR1 MDHEN and CDR2 SYDVKM. V lost 2 bases and J lost 15, with 14 bases in between. The CDR3 loop spans 12 amino acids. CDR3 DNA sequence: TGTGCCAGCAGTTTACAGGGACCGCTCCTGCATTTT. It translates to CASSLQGPLLHF.